A selection of T cell receptor beta chains follows, all from one sample in a study of blood T cell repertoires in COVID-19. Measured with immunoSEQ multiplex PCR; TCRdb has only the in-frame clones, and not every one. Of 55,000 to 70,000 clones in the sample, around nine tenths were seen once. Sequencing input: peripheral blood. The receptor set was obtained from a woman between 50 and 59 years old with COVID-19, enrolled during active disease. Both conserved end residues are part of each CDR3. D genes are given only for firm matches. Only some rows state a clone size, as once, few, many or a class for expanded clones.

CDR3 protein | CDR3 DNA | D gene | J gene | clone size | V gene
CASSPLDNGNSPLHF | TGTGCCAGCTCACCTTTGGACAATGGAAATTCACCCCTCCACTTT | - | TRBJ1-6 | - | TRBV18
CASSHPGLAGGPRPHEQYF | TGTGCCAGCAGCCACCCGGGACTAGCGGGAGGGCCGAGGCCCCACGAGCAGTACTTC | TRBD2 | TRBJ2-7 | - | TRBV6-2/TRBV6-3
CASSPPPGFTGELFF | TGTGCCAGCAGCCCGCCCCCAGGGTTCACCGGGGAGCTGTTTTTT | - | TRBJ2-2 | - | TRBV4-2
CASSYLWSSGTYEQYF | TGTGCCAGCAGTTACCTTTGGTCTAGCGGGACCTACGAGCAGTACTTC | TRBD2 | TRBJ2-7 | - | TRBV6-5
CASRGQAINQPQHF | TGTGCCAGCAGGGGACAGGCAATTAATCAGCCCCAGCATTTT | TRBD1 | TRBJ1-5 | - | TRBV2
CATKRIPGQGLGYTF | TGTGCCACCAAGAGGATACCGGGACAGGGACTTGGCTACACCTTC | TRBD1 | TRBJ1-2 | - | TRBV6-5
CASSIGTSGTDTQYF | TGTGCCAGCAGCATCGGGACTAGCGGCACAGATACGCAGTATTTT | TRBD2 | TRBJ2-3 | - | TRBV9
CASSHSEISGPLGKTQYF | TGCGCCAGCAGCCATTCTGAAATTAGCGGGCCGCTCGGAAAGACCCAGTACTTC | TRBD2 | TRBJ2-5 | - | TRBV4-1
CAWSAGGRMSEQYF | TGTGCCTGGAGTGCGGGGGGGAGAATGAGCGAGCAGTACTTC | TRBD2 | TRBJ2-7 | - | TRBV30
CAISEPGQGKAQPQHF | TGTGCCATCAGTGAGCCCGGACAGGGGAAGGCTCAGCCCCAGCATTTT | TRBD1 | TRBJ1-5 | - | TRBV10-3
CASSQGGYEQYF | TGTGCCAGCTCACAAGGGGGCTACGAGCAGTACTTC | - | TRBJ2-7 | once | TRBV18
CASSLQGRNQPQHF | TGTGCCAGCAGTTTACAGGGGCGGAATCAGCCCCAGCATTTT | - | TRBJ1-5 | - | TRBV27
CASSQDTAAYNEQFF | TGCGCCAGCAGCCAAGATACAGCTGCCTACAATGAGCAGTTCTTC | - | TRBJ2-1 | - | TRBV4-1
CASSFMREPTDTQYF | TGTGCCAGCAGCTTTATGAGGGAACCCACAGATACGCAGTATTTT | - | TRBJ2-3 | few | TRBV5-4
CASSVSVGDEQYF | TGTGCCAGTAGCGTCTCCGTAGGAGACGAGCAGTACTTC | - | TRBJ2-7 | few | TRBV19
CASSITGSRADTQYF | TGTGCCAGTAGTATCACCGGGTCCCGGGCAGATACGCAGTATTTT | - | TRBJ2-3 | once | TRBV19
CASSQGTVLNTEAFF | TGTGCCAGCAGCCAAGGGACAGTCCTGAACACTGAAGCTTTCTTT | - | TRBJ1-1 | - | TRBV4-2
CATRPPGTSGRAEADTQYF | TGTGCCACCAGGCCCCCCGGGACTAGCGGGAGGGCCGAGGCAGATACGCAGTATTTT | TRBD2 | TRBJ2-3 | few | TRBV24-1
CASTKSTFPGELFF | TGCGCCAGCACTAAAAGCACGTTCCCCGGGGAGCTGTTTTTT | - | TRBJ2-2 | - | TRBV5-1
CASSLGVNGAGELFF | TGCGCCAGCAGCTTGGGCGTGAATGGTGCCGGGGAGCTGTTTTTT | - | TRBJ2-2 | - | TRBV5-1
CASSRSGTSGRFRTDTQYF | TGTGCCAGCAGTCGATCCGGGACTAGCGGGAGGTTCCGCACAGATACGCAGTATTTT | TRBD2 | TRBJ2-3 | - | TRBV2
CASSFWGDLNYGYTF | TGTGCCAGCAGCTTTTGGGGGGATCTTAACTATGGCTACACCTTC | - | TRBJ1-2 | - | TRBV5-4
CASSPRPLGVETQYF | TGTGCCAGCAGCCCCCGCCCTCTAGGGGTGGAGACCCAGTACTTC | - | TRBJ2-5 | - | TRBV7-2
CASSQRLAGGLSGEQYF | TGCGCCAGCAGCCAACGACTAGCGGGAGGCCTATCGGGAGAGCAGTACTTC | TRBD2 | TRBJ2-7 | - | TRBV4-1
CASSVAISGLQETQYF | TGTGCCAGCAGCGTAGCCATTAGCGGCCTCCAAGAGACCCAGTACTTC | - | TRBJ2-5 | - | TRBV9
CATLGTGEKLFF | TGTGCCACCTTAGGGACAGGAGAAAAACTGTTTTTT | TRBD1 | TRBJ1-4 | - | TRBV15
CASSQEGPLAGGTDTQYF | TGCGCCAGCAGCCAAGAAGGCCCCCTAGCGGGGGGCACAGATACGCAGTATTTT | TRBD2 | TRBJ2-3 | - | TRBV4-1
CASSPPGTQALHF | TGTGCCAGCAGCCCCCCCGGTACCCAGGCCCTCCACTTT | - | TRBJ1-6 | few | TRBV7-9
CASSPLGQHLDTQYF | TGTGCCAGCAGTCCACTCGGACAACACTTAGATACGCAGTATTTT | - | TRBJ2-3 | - | TRBV28
CASSQDKAGALSYEQYF | TGCGCCAGCAGCCAAGATAAGGCGGGAGCGTTGAGTTACGAGCAGTACTTC | TRBD2 | TRBJ2-7 | few | TRBV4-1
CASSYKQGGEQYF | TGTGCCAGCAGTTACAAACAGGGGGGCGAGCAGTACTTC | TRBD1 | TRBJ2-7 | - | TRBV6-5
CASSTPGQGPKKSGQPQHF | TGTGCCAGCAGTACTCCGGGACAGGGTCCAAAAAAGAGTGGTCAGCCCCAGCATTTT | TRBD1 | TRBJ1-5 | - | TRBV2
CASSSPGGGSNEKLFF | TGTGCCAGCAGCTCCCCTGGAGGGGGCTCTAATGAAAAACTGTTTTTT | TRBD1 | TRBJ1-4 | - | TRBV7-2
CASSPEVPAFRSMETQYF | TGTGCCAGCAGCCCTGAGGTTCCAGCGTTTAGGTCTATGGAGACCCAGTACTTC | - | TRBJ2-5 | - | TRBV7-8
CASSFSGLGQGQPQHF | TGTGCCAGCAGCTTCTCAGGGTTGGGTCAAGGTCAGCCCCAGCATTTT | - | TRBJ1-5 | few | TRBV28
CATSDWGNNQPQHF | TGTGCCACCAGTGATTGGGGCAACAATCAGCCCCAGCATTTT | - | TRBJ1-5 | - | TRBV24-1
CSVGGGGTGELFF | TGCAGCGTTGGAGGGGGCGGGACCGGGGAGCTGTTTTTT | TRBD1 | TRBJ2-2 | - | TRBV29-1
CASSRGRVNTGELFF | TGTGCCAGTAGCCGGGGTCGCGTAAACACCGGGGAGCTGTTTTTT | - | TRBJ2-2 | - | TRBV19
CASTRAQGAYGYTF | TGTGCCAGCACCCGGGCCCAGGGGGCCTATGGCTACACCTTC | TRBD1 | TRBJ1-2 | - | TRBV6-5
CASRGLAGGTYEQYF | TGTGCCAGCAGAGGACTAGCGGGAGGGACCTACGAGCAGTACTTC | TRBD2 | TRBJ2-7 | - | TRBV28
CASSSFTLTGELFF | TGCGCCAGCAGCTCTTTCACGCTAACCGGGGAGCTGTTTTTT | - | TRBJ2-2 | - | TRBV5-1
CASRLEREEKVRWQYF | TGTGCCAGCAGGTTGGAGCGGGAGGAGAAGGTGAGGTGGCAGTATTTT | TRBD2 | TRBJ2-3 | once | TRBV6-9
CASSSGTGNVKQYF | TGCGCCAGCAGCTCAGGCACAGGTAACGTTAAGCAGTACTTC | - | TRBJ2-7 | - | TRBV5-1
CASSFRTGSTEAFF | TGTGCCAGCAGCTTTAGGACAGGGAGTACTGAAGCTTTCTTT | TRBD1 | TRBJ1-1 | - | TRBV5-8
CSALSGNTIYF | TGCAGCGCCCTCTCTGGAAACACCATATATTTT | - | TRBJ1-3 | - | TRBV29-1
CASSQEGGDEKLFF | TGTGCCAGCAGCCAGGAGGGAGGGGATGAAAAACTGTTTTTT | - | TRBJ1-4 | - | TRBV3-1/TRBV3-2
CASSGTVAGELFF | TGTGCCAGTAGTGGGACAGTCGCCGGGGAGCTGTTTTTT | TRBD1 | TRBJ2-2 | few | TRBV19
CASSLGTSFTGELFF | TGTGCCAGCAGCTTGGGAACTAGTTTTACCGGGGAGCTGTTTTTT | - | TRBJ2-2 | - | TRBV11-1
CARPSGLSYNEQFF | TGTGCCAGACCTAGCGGCCTCTCCTACAATGAGCAGTTCTTC | TRBD2 | TRBJ2-1 | - | TRBV19